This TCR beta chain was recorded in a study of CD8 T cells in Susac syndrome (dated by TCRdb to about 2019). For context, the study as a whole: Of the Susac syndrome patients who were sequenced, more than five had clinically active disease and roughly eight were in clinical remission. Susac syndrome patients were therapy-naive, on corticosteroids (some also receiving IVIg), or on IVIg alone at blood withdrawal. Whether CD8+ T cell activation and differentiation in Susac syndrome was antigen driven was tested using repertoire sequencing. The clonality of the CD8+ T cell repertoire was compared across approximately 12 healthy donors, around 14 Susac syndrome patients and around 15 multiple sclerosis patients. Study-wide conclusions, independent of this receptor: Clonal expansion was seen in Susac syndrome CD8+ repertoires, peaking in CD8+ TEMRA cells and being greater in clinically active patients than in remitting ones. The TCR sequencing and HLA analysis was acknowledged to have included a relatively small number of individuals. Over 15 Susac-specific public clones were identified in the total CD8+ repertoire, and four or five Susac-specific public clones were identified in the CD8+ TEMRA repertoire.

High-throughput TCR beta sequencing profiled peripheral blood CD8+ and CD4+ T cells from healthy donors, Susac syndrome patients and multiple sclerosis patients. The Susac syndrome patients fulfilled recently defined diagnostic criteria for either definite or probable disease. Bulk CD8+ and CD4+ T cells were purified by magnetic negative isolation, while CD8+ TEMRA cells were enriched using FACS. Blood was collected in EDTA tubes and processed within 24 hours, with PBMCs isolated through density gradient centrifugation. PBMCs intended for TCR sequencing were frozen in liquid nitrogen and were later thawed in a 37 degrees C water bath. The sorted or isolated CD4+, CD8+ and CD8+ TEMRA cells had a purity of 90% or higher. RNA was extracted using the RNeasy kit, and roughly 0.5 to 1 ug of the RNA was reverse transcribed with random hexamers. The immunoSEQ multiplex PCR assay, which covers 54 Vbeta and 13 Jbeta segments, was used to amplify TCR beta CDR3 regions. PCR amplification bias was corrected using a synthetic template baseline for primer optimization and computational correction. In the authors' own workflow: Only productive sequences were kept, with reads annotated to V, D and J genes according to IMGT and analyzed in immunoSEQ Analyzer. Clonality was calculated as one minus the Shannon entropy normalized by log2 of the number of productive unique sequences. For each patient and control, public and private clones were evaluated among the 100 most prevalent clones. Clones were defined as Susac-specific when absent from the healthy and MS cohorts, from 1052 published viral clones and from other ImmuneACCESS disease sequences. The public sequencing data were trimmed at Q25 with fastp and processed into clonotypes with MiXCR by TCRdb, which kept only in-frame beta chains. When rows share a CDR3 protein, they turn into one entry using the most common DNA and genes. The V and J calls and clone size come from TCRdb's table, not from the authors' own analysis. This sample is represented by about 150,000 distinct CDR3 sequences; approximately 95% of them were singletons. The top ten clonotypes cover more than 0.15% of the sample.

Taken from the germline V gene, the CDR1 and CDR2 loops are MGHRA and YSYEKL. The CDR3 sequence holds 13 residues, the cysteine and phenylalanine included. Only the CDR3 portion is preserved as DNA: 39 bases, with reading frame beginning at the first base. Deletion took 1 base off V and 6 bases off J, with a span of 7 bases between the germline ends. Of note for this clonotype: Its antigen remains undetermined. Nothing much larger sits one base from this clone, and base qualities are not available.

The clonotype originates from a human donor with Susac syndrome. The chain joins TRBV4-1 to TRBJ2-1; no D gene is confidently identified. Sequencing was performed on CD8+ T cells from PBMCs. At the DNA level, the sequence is TGCGCCAGCAGCCAAGTGACCCCCAATGAGCAGTTCTTC. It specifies CASSQVTPNEQFF.